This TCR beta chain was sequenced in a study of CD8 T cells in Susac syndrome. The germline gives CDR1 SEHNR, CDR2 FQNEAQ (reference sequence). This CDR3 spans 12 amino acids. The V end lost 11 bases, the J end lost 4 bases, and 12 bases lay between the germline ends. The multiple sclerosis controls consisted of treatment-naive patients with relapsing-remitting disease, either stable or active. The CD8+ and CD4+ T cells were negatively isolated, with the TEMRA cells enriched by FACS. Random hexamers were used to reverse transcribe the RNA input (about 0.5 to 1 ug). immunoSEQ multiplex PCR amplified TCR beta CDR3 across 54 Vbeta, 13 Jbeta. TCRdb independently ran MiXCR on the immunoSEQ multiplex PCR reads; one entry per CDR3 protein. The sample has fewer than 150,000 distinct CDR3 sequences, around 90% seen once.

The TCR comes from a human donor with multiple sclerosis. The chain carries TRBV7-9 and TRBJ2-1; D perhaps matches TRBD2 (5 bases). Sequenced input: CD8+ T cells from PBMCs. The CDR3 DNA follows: TGTGCCGGAGGACCAACGTACAATGAGCAGTTCTTC. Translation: CAGGPTYNEQFF.